One TCR beta chain is described in this entry. Its antigen remains undetermined. Per-base quality was not reported, and no clone a single base away is much larger than it. The data are from a study of blood T cell repertoires in COVID-19 (TCRdb year 2020). General notes on the study: Samples from collaborators originated in the United States, Italy and Spain and spanned both the acute and convalescent phases of COVID-19. Deeply sampled blood TCRbeta repertoires from subjects exposed to, actively infected with, or recovered from COVID-19 were included in the dataset. The sample metadata nearly always contained a de-identified subject ID, COVID-19 status, age in years and sex. Where available, HLA class I and class II types were obtained from metadata supplied by the sample provider rather than from assay-based typing. A freely available public database, intended as a resource for researchers studying the immune response to SARS-CoV-2, is where the repertoires were released. The material from the prospective study consisted of cDNA or gDNA derived from T cells, B-cell-depleted T cells, or PBMCs. The samples were drawn from the first 160 participants of the ongoing ImmuneRACE study and from 1,200 or so subjects provided by 6 global collaborators.

V sheds 0 bases and J sheds 6 bases, leaving 8 bases between their ends. Counted from cysteine to phenylalanine, this CDR3 has 12 amino acids. Only the CDR3 part of the read is kept: 36 bases, read in frame from the first base. In the germline V gene, CDR1 corresponds to SQVTM and CDR2 to ANQGSEA. The collaborating institutions used their own protocols to collect whole blood in K2EDTA tubes. For TCRbeta analysis, collaborator samples were shipped as frozen whole blood, as isolated PBMCs, or as DNA extracted from either sample type. The research as a whole found: How much clinical and demographic metadata was included differed by source and by participant, and the metadata was provided uncurated.

TCRbeta CDR3 regions were amplified from genomic DNA by means of the immunoSEQ Assay, a bias-controlled multiplex PCR. The paper's data handling went like this. Nucleated cell counts per sample were estimated from amplification of reference gene primers within the assay. Sequence reads were collapsed and filtered to measure the absolute abundance of every unique TCRbeta CDR3 rearrangement. For each sample, productive Simpson clonality was calculated by taking the square root of Simpson's diversity index across productive rearrangements. Imported from immuneACCESS, the table was reduced by TCRdb to in-frame sequences with V and J called. These copies leave out some clones; in studies compared against another copy, an unresolved V gene accounts for under half, and the cause of the remainder is not known. For V, J and clone size, that table is used; D and trimming come from the DNA. In this sample the table shows 350,000 to 400,000 clones, around 89% of which occur a single time. Approximately 6.2% of the sample rests with the top ten.

Input material: peripheral blood. The TCR comes from a man younger than 35 with active or convalescent COVID-19. Recombination linked TRBV29-1 to TRBJ1-1, with a weak D call of TRBD1 (6 bases match). The CDR3 here reads CSVEEQGAEAFF. The nucleotide sequence reads TGCAGCGTTGAAGAACAGGGAGCTGAAGCTTTCTTT.